This TCR beta chain is from a study of T cells in Graves' hyperthyroidism and ophthalmopathy. Study in general: The blood sample was taken at first diagnosis, before treatment began.

Germline CDR1 is SGDLS and CDR2 is YYNGEE. The CDR3 extends over 15 amino acids. Trimming removed 0 bases from V and 1 base from J; junction bases left unmatched: 2. Researchers amplified the TCR beta CDR3 regions from RNA transcripts. An initial round of RT-PCR targeting the TCR CDR3 relied on the HTBI primer set. TCRdb called the multiplex PCR reads again in MiXCR, with one record for every CDR3 protein. The table includes approximately 610,000 distinct CDR3 sequences, 14% to 15% detected once. This clonotype came up many times. Its antigen is unidentified. Study-wide points: Most thyroid-expanded clonotypes above 0.001 were also found in blood. Ophthalmopathy stood apart from stable hyperthyroidism in a 13 V-J model.

This chain joins TRBV9 and TRBJ1-1, with 8 bases identical to TRBD1. This sequence was found in a woman aged 40 to 49 with Graves' ophthalmopathy. Sequencing was done on a sample of blood. CDR3 residues: CASSVGTGRNTEAFF. CDR3 in DNA: TGTGCCAGCAGCGTAGGGACAGGGAGGAACACTGAAGCTTTCTTT.